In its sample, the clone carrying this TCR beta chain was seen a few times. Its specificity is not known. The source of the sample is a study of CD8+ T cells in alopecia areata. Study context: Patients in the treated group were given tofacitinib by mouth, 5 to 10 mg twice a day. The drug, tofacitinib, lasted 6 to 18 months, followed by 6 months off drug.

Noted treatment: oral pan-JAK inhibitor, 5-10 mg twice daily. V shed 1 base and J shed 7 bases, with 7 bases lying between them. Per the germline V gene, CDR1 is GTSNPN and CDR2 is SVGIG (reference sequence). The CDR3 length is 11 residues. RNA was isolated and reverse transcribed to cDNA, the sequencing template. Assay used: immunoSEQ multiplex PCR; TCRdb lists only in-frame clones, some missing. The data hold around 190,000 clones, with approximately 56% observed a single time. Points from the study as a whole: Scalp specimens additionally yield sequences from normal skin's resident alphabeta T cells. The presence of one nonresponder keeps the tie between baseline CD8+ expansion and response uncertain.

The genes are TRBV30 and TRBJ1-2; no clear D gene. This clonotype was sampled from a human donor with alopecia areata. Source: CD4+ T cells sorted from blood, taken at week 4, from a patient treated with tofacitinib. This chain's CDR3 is CAWSGLAGYTF. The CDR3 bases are TGTGCCTGGAGTGGACTTGCTGGCTACACCTTC.